The text below deals with one T cell receptor (beta chain). Generated by immunoSEQ multiplex PCR, the TCRdb table keeps only in-frame clones and is missing some. Among 150,000 to 200,000 clones listed, roughly 85% were seen once. In germline, CDR1 is MDHEN, CDR2 SYDVKM. There are 14 residues in the CDR3. Trimming took 4 bases from V and 11 from J; bases not matched to a gene: 13. These data come from a study of blood T cell repertoires in COVID-19. Turning to the study itself: The cDNA or gDNA used as material had been derived from T cells, B-cell-depleted T cells, or PBMCs.

The chain links TRBV28 to TRBJ1-1, with 7 bases aligning to TRBD1. This sequence originates from a man aged 50 to 59 with active or convalescent COVID-19. The source material was peripheral blood. The CDR3 loop reads CASSSPGTEIKAFF. The CDR3 bases are TGTGCCAGCAGTTCTCCCGGGACAGAGATTAAGGCTTTCTTT.